This TCR beta chain was identified in a study of neurological immune-mediated disorders. Synthesis of cDNA was accomplished via 5'RACE employing 10-nucleotide random UMIs. TCRdb redid the calling of the 5' RACE reads with MiXCR, one entry per CDR3 protein. Here the sample spans about 71,000 distinct CDR3 sequences, 4.5% being singletons. This clonotype was observed at least ten times. V was trimmed by 4 bases and J by 3 bases, leaving 20 bases between them. Germline V gene sequence: CDR1 MGHRA, CDR2 YSYEKL. This CDR3 is 17 amino acids long. The sequence derives from a man younger than 45 with multiple sclerosis. The chain links TRBV4-1 to TRBJ2-3, with TRBD2 as a possible D gene (7 bases). Sequenced sample: PBMCs. CDR3: CASSLLGLRGLTDTQYF. In DNA form, the CDR3 reads TGCGCCAGCAGCCTCCTCGGGTTGCGGGGGCTGACAGATACGCAGTATTTT.